These T cell receptor beta chains were read from a single sample in a study of T cells in Graves' hyperthyroidism and ophthalmopathy. MiXCR, run by TCRdb on the multiplex PCR reads, gives a single entry per CDR3 protein. This table has around 600,000 distinct CDR3 sequences, 15% to 19% appearing once. The sample was blood. The receptor source for this set is a woman aged 30 to 39 with Graves' hyperthyroidism. Both conserved end residues are part of each CDR3. A D gene is named only where the DNA matches it firmly. The size of a clone is reported for some rows only, either as once, few or many, or as a class for expanded clones.

TRBJ1-2,-,TRBV10-3,few,CAISDVSGRGNYGYTF,TGTGCCATCAGTGATGTTTCGGGACGGGGGAACTATGGCTACACCTTC
TRBJ2-1,-,TRBV20-1,many,CSASKQLSSYNEQFF,TGCAGTGCTAGTAAGCAGTTAAGCTCCTACAATGAGCAGTTCTTC
TRBJ2-3,TRBD1,TRBV10-3,-,CAIKTGTGGPDTQYF,TGTGCCATCAAAACCGGGACAGGGGGCCCAGATACGCAGTATTTT
TRBJ2-1,-,TRBV28,many,CASTYRLGGNEQFF,TGTGCCAGCACCTACAGGCTGGGGGGCAATGAGCAGTTCTTC
TRBJ2-4,TRBD2,TRBV7-9,few,CASSLAYSGTKNIQYF,TGTGCCAGCAGCTTAGCCTACAGCGGGACTAAAAACATTCAGTACTTC
TRBJ1-2,-,TRBV6-2/TRBV6-3,many,CASRLEKYGYTF,TGTGCCAGCAGGCTAGAAAAATATGGCTACACCTTC
TRBJ1-2,TRBD1,TRBV20-1,many,CSASKTGGSGYTF,TGCAGTGCTAGTAAGACAGGGGGCAGTGGCTACACCTTC
TRBJ2-4,TRBD1,TRBV4-1,-,CASSQPRDRKNIQYF,TGCGCCAGCAGCCAACCCCGGGACAGGAAAAACATTCAGTACTTC
TRBJ2-2,TRBD2,TRBV9,few,CASSVAPSGNTGELFF,TGTGCCAGCAGCGTAGCTCCTAGCGGGAACACCGGGGAGCTGTTTTTT
TRBJ1-1,-,TRBV6-2/TRBV6-3,-,CANSGSLNTEAFF,TGTGCCAACAGTGGCAGTTTAAACACTGAAGCTTTCTTT
TRBJ2-7,TRBD1,TRBV7-3,-,CASSHAGGQGEQYF,TGTGCCAGCAGCCACGCCGGGGGACAGGGCGAGCAGTACTTC
TRBJ2-7,TRBD1,TRBV25-1,-,CASRDRVFYEQYF,TGTGCCAGCAGAGACAGGGTATTCTACGAGCAGTACTTC
TRBJ2-7,-,TRBV28,many,CASSSGLKTYEQYF,TGTGCCAGCAGTTCAGGACTAAAGACCTACGAGCAGTACTTC
TRBJ2-3,TRBD2,TRBV3-1,-,CASRPIAGPTDTQYF,TGTGCCAGCAGGCCGATAGCGGGCCCCACAGATACGCAGTATTTT
TRBJ2-7,-,TRBV6-2/TRBV6-3,once,CASSYGGQGGYEQYF,TGTGCCAGCAGTTACGGGGGGCAGGGGGGCTACGAGCAGTACTTC
TRBJ1-1,-,TRBV28,-,CASSLISTEAFF,TGTGCCAGCAGTTTAATCAGCACTGAAGCTTTCTTT
TRBJ2-1,-,TRBV30,many,CAWGSNWNEQFF,TGTGCCTGGGGATCGAATTGGAATGAGCAGTTCTTC
TRBJ2-2,-,TRBV4-2,many,CASSQGDNYAGELFF,TGTGCCAGCAGCCAAGGGGATAACTACGCCGGGGAGCTGTTTTTT
TRBJ2-1,TRBD2,TRBV5-8,-,CASSLPGLASHNEQFF,TGTGCCAGCAGCTTGCCCGGACTAGCGAGTCACAATGAGCAGTTCTTC
TRBJ2-2,TRBD2,TRBV9,few,CASSVGLAGVTGELFF,TGTGCCAGCAGCGTAGGCCTAGCGGGAGTTACCGGGGAGCTGTTTTTT
TRBJ2-7,-,TRBV29-1,many,CSAEGQGVHEQYF,TGCAGCGCCGAGGGGCAGGGAGTCCACGAGCAGTACTTC
TRBJ2-2,-,TRBV13,many,CASSRTGELFF,TGTGCCAGCAGCCGCACCGGGGAGCTGTTTTTT
TRBJ2-1,-,TRBV9,-,CASSPQRQNYNEQFF,TGTGCCAGCAGCCCACAAAGACAGAACTACAATGAGCAGTTCTTC
TRBJ1-1,-,TRBV3-1,many,CASSQDLRNTEAFF,TGTGCCAGCAGCCAAGATCTCCGGAACACTGAAGCTTTCTTT
TRBJ2-6,-,TRBV7-2,-,CASSLIASGANVLTF,TGTGCCAGCAGCTTAATTGCGTCGGGGGCCAACGTCCTGACTTTC
TRBJ2-1,-,TRBV29-1,few,CSGAALSYNEQFF,TGCAGCGGTGCGGCCCTCTCCTACAATGAGCAGTTCTTC